The source of this T cell receptor beta chain is a study of molecular identifiers for immune sequencing clone quantification. This clonotype was detected many times. Its antigen is currently unknown. Previously described methods and listed TCR primers produced bulk TCR libraries. TCRdb itself ran the PCR reads through MiXCR, one entry per CDR3 protein. Here the sample spans approximately 680,000 distinct CDR3 sequences, about 25% being singletons. Isolation of naive CD8 T cells was achieved by sorting on a CD8+CD4-CCR7+CD45RA+ phenotype. This CDR3 spans 15 amino acids. With V trimmed by 1 base and J by 5 bases, 7 bases remained unmatched. Per the germline V gene, CDR1 is MNHEY and CDR2 is SVGAGI. Study outcomes and limitations: Clones exceeding 20 RNA copies carried over 97% of effector molecules but under 1% of naive-cell molecules. Jurkat TCR RNA spiked in from one cell (amid some 1.1 million naive cells) was reportedly detectable.

This chain links TRBV6-5 with TRBJ2-5, with 7 positions matching TRBD2. The TCR was taken from a human donor in good health. Some libraries in this study had Jurkat cell RNA spiked in. Sequencing was carried out using naive CD8+ T cells from blood, with Jurkat cell RNA spiked in. As to subset: FACS-sorted CD8+CD4-CCR7+CD45RA+ naive T cells. The CDR3 here is CASSYWEQGGETQYF. CDR3 bases: TGTGCCAGCAGTTACTGGGAGCAGGGAGGGGAGACCCAGTACTTC.